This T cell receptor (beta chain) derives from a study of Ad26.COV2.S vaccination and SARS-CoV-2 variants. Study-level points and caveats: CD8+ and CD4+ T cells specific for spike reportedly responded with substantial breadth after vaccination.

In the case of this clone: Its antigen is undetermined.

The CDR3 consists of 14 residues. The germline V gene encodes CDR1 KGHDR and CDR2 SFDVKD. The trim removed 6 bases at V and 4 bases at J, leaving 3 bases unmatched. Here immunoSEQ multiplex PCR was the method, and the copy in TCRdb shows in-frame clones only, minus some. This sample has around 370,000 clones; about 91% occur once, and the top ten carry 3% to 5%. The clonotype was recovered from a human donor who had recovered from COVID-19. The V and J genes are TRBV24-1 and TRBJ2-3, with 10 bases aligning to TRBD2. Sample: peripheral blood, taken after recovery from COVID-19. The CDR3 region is CATSSSGGPDTQYF. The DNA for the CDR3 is TGTGCCACCAGTTCTAGCGGGGGACCAGATACGCAGTATTTT.